This T cell receptor (beta chain) was sequenced for a study of prognosis after radiotherapy for stage I lung cancer. The authors amplified TCR beta CDR3 from genomic DNA using two-round multiplex PCR. Primers specific to each TRBV and TRBJ gene drove first-round PCR. Using its own MiXCR run on the multiplex PCR reads, TCRdb lists one record per CDR3 protein. The sample has some 13,000 distinct CDR3 sequences; around 45% are singletons. The patients, who had no history of other malignancies and had received no prior chemotherapy or radiotherapy, were all found to be node-negative on CT and PET/CT. Six milliliters of peripheral blood were drawn at each of two time points. In germline, CDR1 is MNHEY, CDR2 SVGAGI. The CDR3 spans 13 residues, counting both ends. This clonotype was seen only once. What it recognizes is unknown. Since the CDR3 does not end with the conserved phenylalanine or tryptophan, this likely comes from a read error. Because the CDR3's place on the DNA is in doubt, the DNA is left out and the CDR3 is given as listed by TCRdb.

Findings and caveats of the study: Patients without metastases reportedly showed TRBV and TRBJ gene usage unlike that of patients with metastases.

The specimen comprised PBMCs, sampled before or after stereotactic body radiation therapy (not recorded which). This chain joins TRBV6-5 and TRBJ2-7. The receptor was isolated from a donor at least 50 years old with non-small cell lung cancer. The CDR3 is CASSYSQLYEKYY.